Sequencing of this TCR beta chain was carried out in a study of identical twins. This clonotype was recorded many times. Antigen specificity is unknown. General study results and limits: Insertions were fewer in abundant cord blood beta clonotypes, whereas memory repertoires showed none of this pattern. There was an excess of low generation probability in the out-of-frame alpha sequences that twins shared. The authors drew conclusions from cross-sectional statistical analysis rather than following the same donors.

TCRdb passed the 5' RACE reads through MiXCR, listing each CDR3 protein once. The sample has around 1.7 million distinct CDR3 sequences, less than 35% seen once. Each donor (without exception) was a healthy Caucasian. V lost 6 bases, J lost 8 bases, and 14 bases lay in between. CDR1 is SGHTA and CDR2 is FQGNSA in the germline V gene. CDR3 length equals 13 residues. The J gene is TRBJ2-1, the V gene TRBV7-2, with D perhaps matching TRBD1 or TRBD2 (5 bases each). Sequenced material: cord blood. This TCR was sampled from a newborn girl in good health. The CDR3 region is CASSLRGGDEQFF. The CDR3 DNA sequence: TGTGCCAGCAGTTTGAGGGGCGGAGATGAGCAGTTCTTC.